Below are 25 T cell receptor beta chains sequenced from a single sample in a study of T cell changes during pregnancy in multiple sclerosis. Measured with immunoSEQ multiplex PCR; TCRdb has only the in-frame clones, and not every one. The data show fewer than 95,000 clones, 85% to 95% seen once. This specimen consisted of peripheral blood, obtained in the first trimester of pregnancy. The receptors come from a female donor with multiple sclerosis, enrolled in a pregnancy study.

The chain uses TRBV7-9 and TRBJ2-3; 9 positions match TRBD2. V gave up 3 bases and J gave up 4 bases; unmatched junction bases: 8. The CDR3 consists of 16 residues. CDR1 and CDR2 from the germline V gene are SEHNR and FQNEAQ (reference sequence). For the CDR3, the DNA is TGTGCCAGCAGCTTGGCGGGCGGGGGGGCCTCAGATACGCAGTATTTT. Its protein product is CASSLAGGGASDTQYF. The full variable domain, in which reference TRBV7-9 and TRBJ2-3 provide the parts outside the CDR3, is DTGVSQNPRHKITKRGQNVTFRCDPISEHNRLYWYRQTLGQGPEFLTYFQNEAQLEKSRLLSDRFSAERPKGSFSTLEIQRTEQGDSAMYLCASSLAGGGASDTQYFGPGTRLTVL.

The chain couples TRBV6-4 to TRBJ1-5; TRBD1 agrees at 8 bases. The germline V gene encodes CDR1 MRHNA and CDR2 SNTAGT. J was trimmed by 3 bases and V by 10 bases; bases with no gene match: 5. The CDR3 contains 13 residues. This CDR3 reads CATLDRANQPQHF. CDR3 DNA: TGTGCCACCTTGGACAGGGCCAATCAGCCCCAGCATTTT.

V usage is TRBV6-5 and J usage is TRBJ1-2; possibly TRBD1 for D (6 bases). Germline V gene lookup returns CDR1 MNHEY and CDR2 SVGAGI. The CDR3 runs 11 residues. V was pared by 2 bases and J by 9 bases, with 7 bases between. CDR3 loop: CASSYQGCYTF. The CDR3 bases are TGTGCCAGCAGTTACCAGGGGTGCTACACCTTC.

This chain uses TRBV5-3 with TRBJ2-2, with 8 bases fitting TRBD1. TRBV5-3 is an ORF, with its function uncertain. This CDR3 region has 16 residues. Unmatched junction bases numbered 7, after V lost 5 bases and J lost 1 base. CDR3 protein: CARRRDRRKNTGELFF. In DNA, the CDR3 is TGTGCCAGAAGAAGGGACAGGCGAAAGAACACCGGGGAGCTGTTTTTT.

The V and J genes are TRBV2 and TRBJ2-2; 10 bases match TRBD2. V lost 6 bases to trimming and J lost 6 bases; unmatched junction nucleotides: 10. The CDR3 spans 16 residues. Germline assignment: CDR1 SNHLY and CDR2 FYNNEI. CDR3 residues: CASSALAGNTPGELFF. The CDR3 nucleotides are TGTGCCAGCAGCGCACTAGCGGGGAACACCCCCGGGGAGCTGTTTTTT.

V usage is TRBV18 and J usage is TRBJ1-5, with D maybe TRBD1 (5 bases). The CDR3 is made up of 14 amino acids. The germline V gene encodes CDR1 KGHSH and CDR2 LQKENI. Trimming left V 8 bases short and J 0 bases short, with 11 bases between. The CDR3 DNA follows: TGTGCCAGCGAACAGGAGTATAGCAATCAGCCCCAGCATTTT. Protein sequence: CASEQEYSNQPQHF.

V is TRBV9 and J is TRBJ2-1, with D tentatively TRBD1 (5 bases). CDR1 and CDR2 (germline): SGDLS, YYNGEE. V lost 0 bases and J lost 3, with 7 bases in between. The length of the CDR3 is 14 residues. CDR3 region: CASSVGQLYNEQFF. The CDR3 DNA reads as TGTGCCAGCAGCGTAGGACAGCTCTACAATGAGCAGTTCTTC. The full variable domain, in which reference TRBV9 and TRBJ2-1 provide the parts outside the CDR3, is DSGVTQTPKHLITATGQRVTLRCSPRSGDLSVYWYQQSLDQGLQFLIQYYNGEERAKGNILERFSAQQFPDLHSELNLSSLELGDSALYFCASSVGQLYNEQFFGPGTRLTVL.

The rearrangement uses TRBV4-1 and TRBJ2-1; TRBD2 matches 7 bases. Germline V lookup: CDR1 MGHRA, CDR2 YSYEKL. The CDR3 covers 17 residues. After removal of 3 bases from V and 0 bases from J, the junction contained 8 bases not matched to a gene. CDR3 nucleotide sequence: TGCGCCAGCAGCCAGCCAGCGGGCGGGAGCTCCTACAATGAGCAGTTCTTC. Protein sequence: CASSQPAGGSSYNEQFF.

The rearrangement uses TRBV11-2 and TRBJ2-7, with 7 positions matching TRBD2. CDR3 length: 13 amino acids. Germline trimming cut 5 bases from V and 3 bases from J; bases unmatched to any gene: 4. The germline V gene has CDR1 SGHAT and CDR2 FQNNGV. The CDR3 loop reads CASSPGTIYEQYF. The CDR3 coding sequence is TGTGCCAGCAGCCCTGGGACTATCTACGAGCAGTACTTC.

In DNA, the CDR3 is TGCGCCAGCAGCTCAACACAGGGTAATTCACCCCTCCACTTT. This codes for CASSSTQGNSPLHF. The chain uses TRBV5-1 and TRBJ1-6; D may be TRBD1 (6 bases). Trimming took off 3 bases at V and 6 bases at J, with 10 bases between the two ends. Germline CDR1 SGHRS, CDR2 YFSETQ. The CDR3 runs to 14 residues. Drawing the rest from reference TRBV5-1 and TRBJ1-6, the complete variable domain is KAGVTQTPRYLIKTRGQQVTLSCSPISGHRSVSWYQQTPGQGLQFLFEYFSETQRNKGNFPGRFSGRQFSNSRSEMNVSTLELGDSALYLCASSSTQGNSPLHFGNGTRLTVT.

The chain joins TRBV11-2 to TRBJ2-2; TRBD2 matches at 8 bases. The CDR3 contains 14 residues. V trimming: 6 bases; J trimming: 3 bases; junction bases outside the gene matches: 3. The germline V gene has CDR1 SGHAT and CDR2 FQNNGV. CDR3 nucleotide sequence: TGTGCCAGCAGACGGGGGGGCGACACCGGGGAGCTGTTTTTT. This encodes CASRRGGDTGELFF.

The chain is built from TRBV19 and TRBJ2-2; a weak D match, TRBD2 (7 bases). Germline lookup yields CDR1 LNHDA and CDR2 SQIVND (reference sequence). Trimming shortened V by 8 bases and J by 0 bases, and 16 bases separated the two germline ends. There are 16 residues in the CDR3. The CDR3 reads CASLGGGPSNTGELFF. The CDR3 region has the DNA TGTGCCAGTCTAGGGGGGGGGCCCTCGAACACCGGGGAGCTGTTTTTT.

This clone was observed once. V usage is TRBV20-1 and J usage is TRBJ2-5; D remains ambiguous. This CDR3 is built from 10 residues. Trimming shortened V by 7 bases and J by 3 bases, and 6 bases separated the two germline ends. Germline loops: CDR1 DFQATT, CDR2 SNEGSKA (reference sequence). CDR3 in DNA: TGCAGTGTCAGAAAAGAGACCCAGTACTTC. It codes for CSVRKETQYF.

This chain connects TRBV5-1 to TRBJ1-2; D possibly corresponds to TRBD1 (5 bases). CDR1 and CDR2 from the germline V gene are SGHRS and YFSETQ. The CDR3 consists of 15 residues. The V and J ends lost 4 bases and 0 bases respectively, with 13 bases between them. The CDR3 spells CASSRGDATNYGYTF. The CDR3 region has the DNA TGCGCCAGCAGCAGGGGTGACGCAACTAACTATGGCTACACCTTC.

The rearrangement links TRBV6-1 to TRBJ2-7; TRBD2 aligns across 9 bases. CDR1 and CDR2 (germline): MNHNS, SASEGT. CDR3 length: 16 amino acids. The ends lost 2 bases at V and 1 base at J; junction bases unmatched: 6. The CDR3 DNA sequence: TGTGCCAGCAGTGAAATAGGCGGGGGGGCGTCCTACGAGCAGTACTTC. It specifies CASSEIGGGASYEQYF.

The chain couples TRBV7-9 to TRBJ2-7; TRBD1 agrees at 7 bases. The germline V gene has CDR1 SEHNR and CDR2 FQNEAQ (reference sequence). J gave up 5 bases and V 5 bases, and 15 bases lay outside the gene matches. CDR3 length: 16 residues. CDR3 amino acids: CASSPRQGQEFHEQYF. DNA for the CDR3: TGTGCCAGCAGCCCCCGACAGGGTCAGGAGTTCCACGAGCAGTACTTC.

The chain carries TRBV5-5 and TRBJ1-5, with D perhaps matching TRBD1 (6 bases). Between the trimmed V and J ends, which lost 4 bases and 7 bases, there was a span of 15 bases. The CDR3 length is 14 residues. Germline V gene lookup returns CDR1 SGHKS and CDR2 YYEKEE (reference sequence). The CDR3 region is CASSIRQESQPQHF. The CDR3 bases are TGTGCCAGCAGCATTAGACAGGAAAGCCAGCCCCAGCATTTT.

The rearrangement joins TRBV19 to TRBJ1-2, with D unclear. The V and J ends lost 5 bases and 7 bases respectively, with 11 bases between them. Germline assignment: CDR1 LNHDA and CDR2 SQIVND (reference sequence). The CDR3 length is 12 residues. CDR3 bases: TGTGCCAGTAGTTTTCGTCGGGGTGGCTACACCTTC. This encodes CASSFRRGGYTF.

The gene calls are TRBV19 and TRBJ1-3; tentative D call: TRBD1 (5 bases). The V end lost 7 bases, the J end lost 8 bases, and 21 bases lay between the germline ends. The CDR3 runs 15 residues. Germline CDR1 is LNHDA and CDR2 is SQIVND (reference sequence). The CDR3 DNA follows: TGTGCCAGTAACGTCTTCGCCGGGACTGGGCACACCATATATTTT. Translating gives CASNVFAGTGHTIYF.

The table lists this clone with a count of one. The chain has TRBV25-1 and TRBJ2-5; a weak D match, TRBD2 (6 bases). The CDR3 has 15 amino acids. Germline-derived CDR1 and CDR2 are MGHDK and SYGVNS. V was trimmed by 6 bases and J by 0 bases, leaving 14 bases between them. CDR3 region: CASRELGGDQETQYF. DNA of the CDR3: TGTGCCAGCAGAGAGTTGGGGGGTGACCAAGAGACCCAGTACTTC.

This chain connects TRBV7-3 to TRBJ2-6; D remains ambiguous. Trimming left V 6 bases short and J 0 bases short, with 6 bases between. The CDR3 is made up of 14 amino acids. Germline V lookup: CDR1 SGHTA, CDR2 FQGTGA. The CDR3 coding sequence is TGTGCCAGCAGTAGTAGCTCTGGGGCCAACGTCCTGACTTTC. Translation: CASSSSSGANVLTF.

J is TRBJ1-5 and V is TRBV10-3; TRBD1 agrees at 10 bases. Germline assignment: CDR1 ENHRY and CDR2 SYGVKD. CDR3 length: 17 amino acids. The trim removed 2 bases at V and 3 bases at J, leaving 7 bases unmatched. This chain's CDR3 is CAISEGIGTGANQPQHF. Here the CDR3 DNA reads TGTGCCATCAGTGAGGGGATAGGGACAGGGGCCAATCAGCCCCAGCATTTT.

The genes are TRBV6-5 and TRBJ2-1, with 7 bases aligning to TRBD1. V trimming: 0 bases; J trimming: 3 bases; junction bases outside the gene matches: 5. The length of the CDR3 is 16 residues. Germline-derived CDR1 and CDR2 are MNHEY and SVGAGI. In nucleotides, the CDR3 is TGTGCCAGCAGTTACTCGAGACAGGGCGTCTACAATGAGCAGTTCTTC. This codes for CASSYSRQGVYNEQFF.

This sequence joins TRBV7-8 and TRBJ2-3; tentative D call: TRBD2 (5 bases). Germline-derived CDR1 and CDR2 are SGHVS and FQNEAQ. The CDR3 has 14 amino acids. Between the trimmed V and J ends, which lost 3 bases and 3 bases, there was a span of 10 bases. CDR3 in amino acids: CASSFGRTTDTQYF. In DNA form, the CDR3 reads TGTGCCAGCAGCTTCGGCAGGACTACAGATACGCAGTATTTT.

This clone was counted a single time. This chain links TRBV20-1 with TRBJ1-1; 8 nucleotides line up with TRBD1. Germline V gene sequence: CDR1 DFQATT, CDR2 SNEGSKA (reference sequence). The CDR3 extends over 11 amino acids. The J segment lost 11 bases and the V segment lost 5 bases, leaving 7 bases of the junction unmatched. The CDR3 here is CSAGEDRAAFF. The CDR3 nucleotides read TGCAGTGCTGGGGAGGACAGGGCCGCTTTCTTT.